This T cell receptor beta chain was sequenced for a study of blood T cell repertoires in COVID-19. Study information: Spain, Italy and the United States supplied samples that represented acute and convalescent COVID-19.

Libraries were prepared by immunoSEQ multiplex PCR; TCRdb keeps only in-frame clonotypes and omits some of them. The table lists about 49,000 clones, over 80% of them singletons. The length of the CDR3 is 16 residues. CDR1 and CDR2 from the germline V gene are MGHRA and YSYEKL. With V trimmed by 1 base and J by 1 base, 3 bases remained unmatched. V is TRBV4-1 and J is TRBJ2-5; TRBD2 aligns across 10 bases. What was sequenced was peripheral blood. The sequence was obtained from a woman of 80 years or more with COVID-19, enrolled during active disease. Written as DNA, the CDR3 is TGCGCCAGCAGCCAAGTTACTAGCGGGGTCCAAGAGACCCAGTACTTC. As protein: CASSQVTSGVQETQYF.